This T cell receptor beta chain emerged from a study of blood T cell repertoires in COVID-19. Worth noting for this clone: At the DNA level, this CDR3 is encoded by other sequences in the same sample as well.

The CDR3 consists of 12 residues. The V gene lost 5 bases and the J gene lost 0 bases, with 5 bases spanning the gap. Libraries were prepared by immunoSEQ multiplex PCR; TCRdb keeps only in-frame clonotypes and omits some of them. This sample has approximately 200,000 clones, with about four fifths found just once. This TCR was recovered from a woman over 75 with COVID-19, enrolled during active disease. The sequenced sample was peripheral blood. This chain joins TRBV12-3 or TRBV12-4 and TRBJ2-7; no clear D gene. The CDR3 DNA reads as TGTGCCAGCAGTCTTCTCTCCTACGAGCAGTACTTC. It codes for CASSLLSYEQYF.